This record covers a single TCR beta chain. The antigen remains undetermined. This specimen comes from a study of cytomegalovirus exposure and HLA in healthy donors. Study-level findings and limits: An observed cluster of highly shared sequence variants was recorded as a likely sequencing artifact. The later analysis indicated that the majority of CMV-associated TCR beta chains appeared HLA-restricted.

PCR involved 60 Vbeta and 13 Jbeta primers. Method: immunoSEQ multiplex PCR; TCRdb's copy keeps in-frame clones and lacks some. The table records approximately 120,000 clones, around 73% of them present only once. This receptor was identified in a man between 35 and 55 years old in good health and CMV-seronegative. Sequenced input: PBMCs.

The CDR3 nucleotides read TGCGCCAGCAGCCCGGGATCGAGAGACACCGGGGAGCTGTTTTTT. It translates to CASSPGSRDTGELFF. The gene calls are TRBV5-1 and TRBJ2-2, with D possibly TRBD2 on 5 matching bases. The CDR3 totals 15 residues. V gave up 4 bases and J gave up 3 bases, with 13 bases separating them. CDR1 and CDR2 from the germline V gene are SGHRS and YFSETQ.